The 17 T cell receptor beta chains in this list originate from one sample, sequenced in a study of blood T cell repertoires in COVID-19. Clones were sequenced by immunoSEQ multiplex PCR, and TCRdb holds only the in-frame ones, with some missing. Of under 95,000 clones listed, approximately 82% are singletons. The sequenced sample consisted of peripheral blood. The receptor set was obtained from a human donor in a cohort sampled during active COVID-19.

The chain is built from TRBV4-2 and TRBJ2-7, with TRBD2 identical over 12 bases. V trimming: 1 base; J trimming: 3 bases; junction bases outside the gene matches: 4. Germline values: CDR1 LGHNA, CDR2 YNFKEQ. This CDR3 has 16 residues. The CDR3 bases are TGTGCCAGCAGCCAAGGGACTAGCGGGGAGTACTACGAGCAGTACTTC. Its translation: CASSQGTSGEYYEQYF.

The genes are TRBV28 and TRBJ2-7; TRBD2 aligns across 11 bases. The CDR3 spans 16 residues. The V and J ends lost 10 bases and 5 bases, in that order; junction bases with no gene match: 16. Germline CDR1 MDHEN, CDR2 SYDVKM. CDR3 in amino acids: CATTLLTSGSINEQYF. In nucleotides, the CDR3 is TGTGCCACCACCCTACTTACTAGCGGGAGTATCAACGAGCAGTACTTC.

The DNA of the CDR3 is TGTGCCACCAGCGGCACAACCGGGACAGGCAATCAGCCCCAGCATTTT. Its protein product is CATSGTTGTGNQPQHF. The V gene is TRBV24-1, the J gene TRBJ1-5; 7 bases map to TRBD1. Unmatched junction bases numbered 10, after V lost 7 bases and J lost 2 bases. This CDR3 comprises 16 residues. Germline V gene sequence: CDR1 KGHDR, CDR2 SFDVKD.

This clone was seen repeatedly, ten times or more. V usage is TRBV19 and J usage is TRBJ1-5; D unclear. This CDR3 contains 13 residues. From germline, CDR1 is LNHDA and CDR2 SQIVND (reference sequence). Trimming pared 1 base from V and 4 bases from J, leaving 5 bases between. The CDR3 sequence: CASSIALNQPQHF. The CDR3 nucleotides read TGTGCCAGTAGTATAGCCCTAAATCAGCCCCAGCATTTT.

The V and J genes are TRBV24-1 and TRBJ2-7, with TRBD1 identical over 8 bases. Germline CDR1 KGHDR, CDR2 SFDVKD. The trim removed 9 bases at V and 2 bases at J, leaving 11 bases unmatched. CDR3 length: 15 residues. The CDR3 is CATEAADRGAYEQYF. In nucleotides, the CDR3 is TGTGCCACCGAAGCTGCTGACAGGGGTGCCTACGAGCAGTACTTC.

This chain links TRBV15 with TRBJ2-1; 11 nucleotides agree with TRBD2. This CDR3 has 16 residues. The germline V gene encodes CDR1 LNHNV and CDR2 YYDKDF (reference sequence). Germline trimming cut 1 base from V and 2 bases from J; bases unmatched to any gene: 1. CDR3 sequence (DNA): TGTGCCACCAGCAGAGGGACTAGCGGGCCCTACAATGAGCAGTTCTTC. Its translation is CATSRGTSGPYNEQFF.

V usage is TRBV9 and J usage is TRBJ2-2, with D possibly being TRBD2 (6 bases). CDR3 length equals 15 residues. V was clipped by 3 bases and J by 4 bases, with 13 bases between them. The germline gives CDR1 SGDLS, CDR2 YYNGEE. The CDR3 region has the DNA TGTGCCAGCAGCGGTAGGGGACTTACCACCGGGGAGCTGTTTTTT. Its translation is CASSGRGLTTGELFF.

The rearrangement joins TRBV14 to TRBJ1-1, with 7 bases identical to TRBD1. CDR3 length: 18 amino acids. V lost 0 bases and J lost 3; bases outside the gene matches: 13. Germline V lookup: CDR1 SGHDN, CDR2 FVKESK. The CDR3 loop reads CASSQEFGDSPGDTEAFF. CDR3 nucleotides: TGTGCCAGCAGCCAAGAGTTCGGGGACAGTCCTGGGGACACTGAAGCTTTCTTT.

The CDR3 sequence is CASSEQGLPGELFF. CDR3 nucleotides: TGTGCCAGCAGCGAACAGGGCCTCCCCGGGGAGCTGTTTTTT. The V call is TRBV9, the J call TRBJ2-2, with D possibly TRBD1 on 6 matching bases. This CDR3 comprises 14 residues. Germline CDR1 is SGDLS and CDR2 is YYNGEE. V lost 3 bases to trimming and J lost 6 bases, with 12 bases between them.

The CDR3 DNA is TGTGCCAGCAGTGAATGGGGGGGGGACACTGAAGCTTTCTTT. This sequence encodes CASSEWGGDTEAFF. This chain uses TRBV2 with TRBJ1-1; tentatively, D is TRBD1 (5 bases). V lost 2 bases, J lost 3 bases, and 10 bases lay in between. The germline V gene has CDR1 SNHLY and CDR2 FYNNEI. The CDR3 runs 14 residues.

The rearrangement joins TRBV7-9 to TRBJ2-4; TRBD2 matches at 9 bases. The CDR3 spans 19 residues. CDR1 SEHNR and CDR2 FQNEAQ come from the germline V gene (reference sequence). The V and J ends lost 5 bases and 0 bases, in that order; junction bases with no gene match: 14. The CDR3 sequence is CASSHHASGTELAKNIQYF. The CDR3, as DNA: TGTGCCAGCAGCCACCACGCTAGCGGGACGGAACTAGCCAAAAACATTCAGTACTTC.

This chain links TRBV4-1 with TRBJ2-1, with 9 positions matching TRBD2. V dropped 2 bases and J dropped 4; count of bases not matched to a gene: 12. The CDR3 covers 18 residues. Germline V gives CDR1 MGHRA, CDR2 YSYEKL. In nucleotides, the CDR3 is TGCGCCAGCAGCCAACGGCTAGCGGGAAGCGCAATTTACAATGAGCAGTTCTTC. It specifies CASSQRLAGSAIYNEQFF.

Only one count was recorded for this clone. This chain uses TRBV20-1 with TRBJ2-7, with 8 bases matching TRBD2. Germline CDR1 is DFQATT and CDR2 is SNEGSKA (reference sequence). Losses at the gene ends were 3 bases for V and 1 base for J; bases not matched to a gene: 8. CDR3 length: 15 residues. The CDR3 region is CSASFSGDLSYEQYF. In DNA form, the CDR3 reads TGCAGTGCTAGTTTTAGCGGGGACCTTTCCTACGAGCAGTACTTC.

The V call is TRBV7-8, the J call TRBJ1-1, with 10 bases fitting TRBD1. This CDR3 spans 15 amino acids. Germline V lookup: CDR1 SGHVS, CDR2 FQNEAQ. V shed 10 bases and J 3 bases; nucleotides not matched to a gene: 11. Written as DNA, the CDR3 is TGTGCCACCCTCCGGGACAGGGGATTGTACACTGAAGCTTTCTTT. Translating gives CATLRDRGLYTEAFF. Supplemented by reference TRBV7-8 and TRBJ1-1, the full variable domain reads GAGVSQSPRYKVAKRGQDVALRCDPISGHVSLFWYQQALGQGPEFLTYFQNEAQLDKSGLPSDRFFAERPEGSVSTLKIQRTQQEDSAVYLCATLRDRGLYTEAFFGQGTRLTVV.

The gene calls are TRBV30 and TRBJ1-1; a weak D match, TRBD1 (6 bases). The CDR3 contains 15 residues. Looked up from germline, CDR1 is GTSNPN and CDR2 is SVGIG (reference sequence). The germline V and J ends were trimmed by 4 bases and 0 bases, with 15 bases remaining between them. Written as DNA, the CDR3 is TGTGCCTGGACCCAACGGCAGGGGTTGAACACTGAAGCTTTCTTT. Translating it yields CAWTQRQGLNTEAFF.

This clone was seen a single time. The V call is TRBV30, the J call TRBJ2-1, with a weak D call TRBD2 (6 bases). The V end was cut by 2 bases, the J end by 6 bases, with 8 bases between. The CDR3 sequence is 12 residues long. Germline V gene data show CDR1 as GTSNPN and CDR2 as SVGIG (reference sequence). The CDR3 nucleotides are TGTGCCTGGAGTAACGGGGGCAATGAGCAGTTCTTC. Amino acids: CAWSNGGNEQFF.

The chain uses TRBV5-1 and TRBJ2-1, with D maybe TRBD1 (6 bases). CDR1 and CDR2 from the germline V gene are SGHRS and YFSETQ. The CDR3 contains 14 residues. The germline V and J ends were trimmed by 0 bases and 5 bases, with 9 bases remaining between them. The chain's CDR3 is CASSLAGANNEQFF. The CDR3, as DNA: TGCGCCAGCAGCTTGGCAGGGGCCAACAATGAGCAGTTCTTC.